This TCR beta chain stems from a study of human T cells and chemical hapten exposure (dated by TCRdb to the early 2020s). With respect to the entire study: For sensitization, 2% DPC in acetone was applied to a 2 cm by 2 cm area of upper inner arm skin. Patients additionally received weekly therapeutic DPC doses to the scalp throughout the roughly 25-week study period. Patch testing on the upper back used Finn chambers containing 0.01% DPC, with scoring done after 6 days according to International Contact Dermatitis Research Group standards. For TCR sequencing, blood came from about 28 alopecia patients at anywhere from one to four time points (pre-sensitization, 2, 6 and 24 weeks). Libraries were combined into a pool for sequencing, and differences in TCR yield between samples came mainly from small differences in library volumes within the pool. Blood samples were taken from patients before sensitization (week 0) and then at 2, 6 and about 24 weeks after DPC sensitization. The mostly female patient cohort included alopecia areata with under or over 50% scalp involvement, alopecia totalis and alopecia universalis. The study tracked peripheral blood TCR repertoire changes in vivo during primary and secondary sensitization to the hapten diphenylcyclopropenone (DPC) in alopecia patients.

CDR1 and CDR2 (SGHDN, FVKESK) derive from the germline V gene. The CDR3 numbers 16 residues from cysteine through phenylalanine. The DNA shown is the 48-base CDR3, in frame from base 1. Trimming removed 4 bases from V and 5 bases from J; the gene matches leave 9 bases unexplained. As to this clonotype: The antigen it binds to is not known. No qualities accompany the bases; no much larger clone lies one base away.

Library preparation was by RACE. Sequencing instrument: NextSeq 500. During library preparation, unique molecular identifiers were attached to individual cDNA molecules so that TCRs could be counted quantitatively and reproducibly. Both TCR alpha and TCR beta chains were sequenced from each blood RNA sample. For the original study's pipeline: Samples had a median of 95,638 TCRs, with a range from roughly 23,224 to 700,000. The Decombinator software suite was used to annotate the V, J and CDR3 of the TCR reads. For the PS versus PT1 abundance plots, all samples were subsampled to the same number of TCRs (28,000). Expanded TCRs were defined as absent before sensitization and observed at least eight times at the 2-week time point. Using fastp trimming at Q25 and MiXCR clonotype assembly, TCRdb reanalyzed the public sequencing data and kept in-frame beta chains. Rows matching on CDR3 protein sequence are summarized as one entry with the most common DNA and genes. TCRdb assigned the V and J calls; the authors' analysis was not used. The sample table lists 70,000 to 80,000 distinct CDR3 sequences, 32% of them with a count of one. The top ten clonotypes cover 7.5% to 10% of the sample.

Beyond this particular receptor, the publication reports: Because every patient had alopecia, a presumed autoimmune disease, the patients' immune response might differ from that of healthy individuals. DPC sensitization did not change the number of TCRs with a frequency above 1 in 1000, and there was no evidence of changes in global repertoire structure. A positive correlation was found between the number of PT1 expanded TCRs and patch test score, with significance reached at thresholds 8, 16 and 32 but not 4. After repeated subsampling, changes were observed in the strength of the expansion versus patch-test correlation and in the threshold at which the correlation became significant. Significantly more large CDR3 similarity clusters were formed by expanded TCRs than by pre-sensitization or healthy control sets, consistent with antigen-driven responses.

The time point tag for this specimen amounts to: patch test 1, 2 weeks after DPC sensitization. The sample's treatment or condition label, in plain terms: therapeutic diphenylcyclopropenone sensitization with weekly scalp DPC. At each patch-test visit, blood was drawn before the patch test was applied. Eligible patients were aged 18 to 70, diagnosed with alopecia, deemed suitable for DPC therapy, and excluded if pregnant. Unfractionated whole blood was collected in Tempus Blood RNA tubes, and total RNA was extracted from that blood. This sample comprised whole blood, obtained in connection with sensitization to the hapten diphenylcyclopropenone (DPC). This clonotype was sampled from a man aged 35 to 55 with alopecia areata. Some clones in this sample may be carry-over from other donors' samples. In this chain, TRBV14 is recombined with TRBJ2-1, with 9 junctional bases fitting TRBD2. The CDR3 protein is CASSPLGGRADNEQFF. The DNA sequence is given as TGTGCCAGCAGCCCGCTGGGCGGGAGGGCCGACAATGAGCAGTTCTTC.